This T cell receptor beta chain was sequenced during a study of Graves' ophthalmopathy and Graves' hyperthyroidism. Study conclusions and caveats: Also, most clonotypes expanded in the thyroid above 0.001 frequency appeared in blood.

Other autoimmune diseases, uncontrolled infections, pregnancy or lactation led to the exclusion of patients. About this clonotype itself: What it recognizes is unknown. The junction departs from the called germline gene at one end, perhaps through a read error.

Germline values: CDR1 MNHNS, CDR2 SASEGT. The CDR3 sequence is 11 residues long. TCR beta CDR3 regions were amplified from RNA transcripts. Scientists carried out first-round RT-PCR using HTBI primers and then a second-round multiplex PCR. TCRdb redid the calling of the multiplex PCR reads with MiXCR, one entry per CDR3 protein. The sample lists roughly 700,000 distinct CDR3 sequences, 40% seen once, with 40% to 45% in the top ten. The sample was peripheral blood. V is TRBV6-1 and J is TRBJ2-7, with D maybe TRBD1 (6 bases). This clonotype was obtained from an adult man with Graves' ophthalmopathy. Here the CDR3 DNA reads TGTGCCATCAGTGAAGGAGAGGGGGAGTACTTC. This sequence encodes CAISEGEGEYF.